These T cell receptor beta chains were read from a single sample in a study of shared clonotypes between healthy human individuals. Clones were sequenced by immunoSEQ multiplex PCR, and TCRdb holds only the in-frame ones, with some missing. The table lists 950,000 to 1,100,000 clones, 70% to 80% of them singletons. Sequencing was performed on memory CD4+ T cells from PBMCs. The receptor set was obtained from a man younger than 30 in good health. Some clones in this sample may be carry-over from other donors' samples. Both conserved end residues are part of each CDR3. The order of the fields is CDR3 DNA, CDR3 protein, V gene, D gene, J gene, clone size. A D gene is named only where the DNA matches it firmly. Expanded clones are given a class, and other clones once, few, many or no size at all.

TGTGCCAGCAGTCCCGTCAGGCAAAACCGCGGCTATGGCTACACCTTC,CASSPVRQNRGYGYTF,TRBV7-8,.,TRBJ1-2,once
TGTGCCAGCAGCTTATGGGGACTAGCGGGACTTTCCGAGCAGTACTTC,CASSLWGLAGLSEQYF,TRBV7-3,TRBD2,TRBJ2-7,.
TGTGCCAGCAATACCCTAGCCCTCGCCGCGTACTTT,CASNTLALAAYF,TRBV6-5,.,TRBJ1-5,.
TGTGCCAGCAGTCCGACAGGGATCTCTGGGGCCAACGTCCTGACTTTC,CASSPTGISGANVLTF,TRBV28,TRBD1,TRBJ2-6,.
TGTGCCAGCAGCTTTCGACCCACTCGGACCTACGAGCAGTACTTC,CASSFRPTRTYEQYF,TRBV5-6,.,TRBJ2-7,.
TGTGCCAGCAGCCCTAGACTAGCGGTGGGCTCCTACGAGCAGTACTTC,CASSPRLAVGSYEQYF,TRBV11-1,TRBD2,TRBJ2-7,.
TGTGCCAGTGGGGTATGGCATGAGCAGTTCTTC,CASGVWHEQFF,TRBV19,.,TRBJ2-1,few
TGTGCCAGCAGTTCACAGGGGAGCTCCTACGAGCAGTACTTC,CASSSQGSSYEQYF,TRBV6-6,TRBD1,TRBJ2-7,.
TGTGCCAGCAGCCAGTCCCTATTAAATGAGCAGTTCTTC,CASSQSLLNEQFF,TRBV6-1,.,TRBJ2-1,.
TGTGCCAGCAGTGAGCGAAGGAATGTAGCTGAAAAACTGTTTTTT,CASSERRNVAEKLFF,TRBV2,.,TRBJ1-4,.
TGTGCCTGGGGGGGGGTGAATACGCAGTATTTT,CAWGGVNTQYF,TRBV30,TRBD2,TRBJ2-3,.
TGTGCCAGCAGTGACCAGACTAGCGGGATTCGTAATGAGCAGTTCTTC,CASSDQTSGIRNEQFF,TRBV2,TRBD2,TRBJ2-1,.
TGTGCCAGCAGCCAGGACACAGATACGCAGTATTTT,CASSQDTDTQYF,TRBV5-4,.,TRBJ2-3,.
TGCAGCGTGATGCATAAGCGGGAGACCCAGTACTTC,CSVMHKRETQYF,TRBV29-1,.,TRBJ2-5,.
TGTGCCAGCAGTTCTAAGGACAGCACAGATACGCAGTATTTT,CASSSKDSTDTQYF,TRBV5-4,.,TRBJ2-3,.
TGTGCCATCAGAGACAGGGGGCGCGAGCAGTACTTC,CAIRDRGREQYF,TRBV10-3,TRBD1,TRBJ2-7,.
TGTGCCAGCAGCCCAACTAGCGGGTACACCTCCCTGGATACGCAGTATTTT,CASSPTSGYTSLDTQYF,TRBV9,TRBD2,TRBJ2-3,few
TGTGCCAGCAGCCAGACAGGGGGGGACACTGAAGCTTTCTTT,CASSQTGGDTEAFF,TRBV7-9,TRBD1,TRBJ1-1,.
TGTGCCAGCAGTTTATGGACTCGGACTGAAGCTTTCTTT,CASSLWTRTEAFF,TRBV28,.,TRBJ1-1,.
TGTGCCAGCAGCCAGGGATTGAACACTGAAGCTTTCTTT,CASSQGLNTEAFF,TRBV28,.,TRBJ1-1,.